Presented here are 8 T cell receptor beta chains from one specimen sequenced in a study of T-cell memory formation after mild COVID-19. MiXCR, applied by TCRdb to the 5' RACE reads, yields one record per CDR3 protein. The table has about 350,000 distinct CDR3 sequences, 25% to 30% seen once. The sequenced sample was PBMCs or a T cell subset sorted from them (not recorded which). The receptors derive from an adult woman who had mild COVID-19 (a few samples of this study predate the infection). Cell type and time point are not known.

This clonotype was observed a single time. V usage is TRBV19 and J usage is TRBJ1-2; a weak D match, TRBD1 (5 bases). CDR1 is LNHDA and CDR2 is SQIVND in the germline V gene (reference sequence). The CDR3 has 14 residues. CDR3 protein: CASSRDDEYYGYTF. CDR3 DNA sequence: TGTGCTAGTTCCCGGGACGACGAGTACTATGGCTACACCTTC.

This clonotype turned up a few times. The chain uses TRBV6-5 and TRBJ1-4; 12 positions match TRBD1. V shed 6 bases and J 10 bases; nucleotides not matched to a gene: 15. CDR3 size: 17 residues. Germline CDR1 and CDR2: MNHEY and SVGAGI. This CDR3 reads CASSPTGTGGAGGKLFF. CDR3 DNA: TGTGCCAGCAGCCCCACCGGGACAGGGGGCGCGGGGGGAAAACTGTTTTTT.

This clonotype was seen more than once but under ten times. This chain joins TRBV7-3 and TRBJ2-5; TRBD2 matches at 7 bases. The ends lost 5 bases at V and 4 bases at J; junction bases unmatched: 4. This CDR3 has 13 residues. Looked up from germline, CDR1 is SGHTA and CDR2 is FQGTGA. CDR3 protein: CASSAGLVETQYF. Written as DNA, the CDR3 is TGTGCCAGCAGCGCCGGACTAGTAGAGACCCAGTACTTC.

A few counts support this clonotype. The chain employs TRBV15 and TRBJ2-7, with no clear D. CDR3 size: 14 residues. V lost 0 bases and J lost 9, with 15 bases in between. Looked up from germline, CDR1 is LNHNV and CDR2 is YYDKDF (reference sequence). Written as DNA, the CDR3 is TGTGCCACCAGCAGAGATGTTTACGGCACGATGCAGTACTTC. It encodes CATSRDVYGTMQYF.

This clonotype has more than one count but fewer than ten. V is TRBV7-9 and J is TRBJ1-4, with TRBD1 identical over 7 bases. Germline assignment: CDR1 SEHNR and CDR2 FQNEAQ (reference sequence). This CDR3 has 16 residues. Trimming removed 3 bases from V and 8 bases from J; junction bases left unmatched: 12. The CDR3 reads CASSFGISGGTEKLFF. Here the CDR3 DNA reads TGTGCCAGCAGCTTCGGAATTTCAGGGGGAACAGAAAAACTGTTTTTT.

Only a few counts were recorded for this clonotype. The chain uses TRBV24-1 and TRBJ2-1; D call uncertain. CDR3 length: 13 residues. The germline V and J ends were trimmed by 0 bases and 9 bases, with 8 bases remaining between them. CDR1 and CDR2 (germline): KGHDR, SFDVKD. The CDR3 nucleotides read TGTGCCACCAGTGATTTGAGGAGAGGTGAGCAGTTCTTC. Its protein is CATSDLRRGEQFF.

In this sample, this clonotype turned up a few times. The chain uses TRBV7-9 and TRBJ1-2; D unclear. Germline assignment: CDR1 SEHNR and CDR2 FQNEAQ (reference sequence). Trimming shortened V by 1 base and J by 7 bases, and 22 bases separated the two germline ends. The CDR3 is made up of 17 amino acids. The CDR3 DNA follows: TGTGCCAGCAGCTTAGTTGCCAACCTCGGGTCATCGCGTGGCTACACCTTC. Protein: CASSLVANLGSSRGYTF.

This clonotype has only a few counts. This rearrangement joins TRBV7-8 to TRBJ2-7; D possibly corresponds to TRBD2 (5 bases). In germline, CDR1 is SGHVS, CDR2 FQNEAQ. Between the trimmed V and J ends, which lost 1 base and 6 bases, there was a span of 10 bases. This CDR3 has 13 residues. CDR3 DNA sequence: TGTGCCAGCAGCTTAGGAGGAGGTGGCGAGCAGTACTTC. This sequence encodes CASSLGGGGEQYF. The full variable domain, completed using reference TRBV7-8 and TRBJ2-7, is GAGVSQSPRYKVAKRGQDVALRCDPISGHVSLFWYQQALGQGPEFLTYFQNEAQLDKSGLPSDRFFAERPEGSVSTLKIQRTQQEDSAVYLCASSLGGGGEQYFGPGTRLTVT.